These 8 T cell receptor beta chains were all obtained from the same sample, sequenced in a study of identical twins. From the 5' RACE reads, TCRdb called clonotypes with MiXCR, one entry per CDR3 protein. The data hold about 530,000 distinct CDR3 sequences, with around 22% observed a single time. These records were also assigned to another study, of yellow fever vaccine responses in identical twins.

Sequenced sample: CD4+ T cells sorted from blood. Receptors were obtained from a young woman in good health.

V usage is TRBV20-1 and J usage is TRBJ2-3; the D is unclear. Germline loops: CDR1 DFQATT, CDR2 SNEGSKA (reference sequence). The CDR3 contains 12 residues. Deletions cut 6 bases from V and 5 bases from J, with 12 bases between. Here the CDR3 DNA reads TGCAGTGCCCCCCATGGTGGAGATACGCAGTATTTT. It codes for CSAPHGGDTQYF.

The chain has TRBV6-5 and TRBJ2-7, with a weak D call TRBD2 (5 bases). The germline V gene has CDR1 MNHEY and CDR2 SVGAGI. The CDR3 consists of 15 residues. Trimming left V 0 bases short and J 5 bases short, with 14 bases between. CDR3 in DNA: TGTGCCAGCAGTTACTCGGACGTTCGGGAAAACGAGCAGTACGTC. This codes for CASSYSDVRENEQYV.

The V gene is TRBV7-8, the J gene TRBJ2-6; tentatively, D is TRBD2 (6 bases). V lost 5 bases and J lost 4, with 15 bases in between. Per the germline V gene, CDR1 is SGHVS and CDR2 is FQNEAQ. The CDR3 is 16 residues long. The CDR3 protein is CASSPPEGLGANVLTF. The DNA for the CDR3 is TGTGCCAGCAGCCCCCCGGAGGGGCTCGGGGCCAACGTCCTGACTTTC.

The table lists this clonotype with a few counts. The J gene is TRBJ2-7, the V gene TRBV12-3 or TRBV12-4, with a tentative D call TRBD2 (5 bases). V lost 4 bases and J 4 bases, leaving 20 bases between the germline ends. CDR3 size: 16 residues. The CDR3 loop is CASSSTRSPPPYEQYF. In DNA, the CDR3 is TGTGCCAGCAGTTCAACTAGGTCCCCACCACCTTACGAGCAGTACTTC.

V gene TRBV20-1 combines with J gene TRBJ2-7; 10 nucleotides align to TRBD1. Germline V gene sequence: CDR1 DFQATT, CDR2 SNEGSKA (reference sequence). The V gene end was trimmed by 3 bases and the J gene end by 5 bases; junction bases not matched to a gene: 7. The CDR3 is made up of 14 amino acids. CDR3 sequence reads: CSASWGTGANEQYF. The CDR3 nucleotides are TGCAGTGCTAGCTGGGGGACAGGGGCCAACGAGCAGTACTTC.

This clonotype was seen ten or more times. This chain joins TRBV12-3 or TRBV12-4 and TRBJ1-1, with D unclear. This CDR3 has 14 amino acids. Trimming removed 1 base at V and 4 bases at J, with 10 bases between. Written as DNA, the CDR3 is TGTGCCAGCAGTTTAGAGCACCTGGGCACTGAAGCTTTCTTT. Its protein product is CASSLEHLGTEAFF.

This sequence joins TRBV12-3 or TRBV12-4 and TRBJ2-3, with D maybe TRBD2 (6 bases). V lost 0 bases and J lost 5, with 18 bases in between. This CDR3 is built from 17 residues. The CDR3 spells CASSLARGRGSQDTQYF. The CDR3 nucleotides read TGTGCCAGCAGTTTAGCGCGGGGCCGGGGTAGTCAAGATACGCAGTATTTT.

The rearrangement joins TRBV5-1 to TRBJ1-2; D is ambiguous. The V gene lost 0 bases and the J gene lost 4 bases, with 7 bases spanning the gap. CDR1 and CDR2 from the germline V gene are SGHRS and YFSETQ. This CDR3 is 13 amino acids long. The CDR3 region is CASSLGEIYGYTF. The CDR3 DNA follows: TGCGCCAGCAGCTTGGGAGAGATCTATGGCTACACCTTC.